The clone carrying this T cell receptor beta chain was found a few times. Its cognate antigen is unknown. This sample also contains other DNA sequences that code for the same CDR3. Peripheral blood was collected from the related graft donor on the marrow donation day. The data are from a study of T cells after posttransplantation cyclophosphamide. Regarding the study as a whole: Later blood repertoires were often dominated by clones from the donor CD8+ memory compartment.

Sequencing used immunoSEQ multiplex PCR; TCRdb keeps in-frame clones, though not all of them. The data show some 37,000 clones, none appearing only once, with roughly 1.1% held by the ten largest. The clonotype was recovered from a girl aged 10-17 years in good health, CMV-negative, and a related stem cell transplant donor. What was sequenced was PBMCs.

The CDR3 DNA is TGTGCCAGCAGCACCGGACAGGCTGGGGCCAACGTCCTGACTTTC. Its translation: CASSTGQAGANVLTF. V usage is TRBV6-5 and J usage is TRBJ2-6; 7 positions agree with TRBD1. The length of the CDR3 is 15 residues. Trimming removed 6 bases from V and 2 bases from J; junction bases left unmatched: 4. In germline, CDR1 is MNHEY, CDR2 SVGAGI.